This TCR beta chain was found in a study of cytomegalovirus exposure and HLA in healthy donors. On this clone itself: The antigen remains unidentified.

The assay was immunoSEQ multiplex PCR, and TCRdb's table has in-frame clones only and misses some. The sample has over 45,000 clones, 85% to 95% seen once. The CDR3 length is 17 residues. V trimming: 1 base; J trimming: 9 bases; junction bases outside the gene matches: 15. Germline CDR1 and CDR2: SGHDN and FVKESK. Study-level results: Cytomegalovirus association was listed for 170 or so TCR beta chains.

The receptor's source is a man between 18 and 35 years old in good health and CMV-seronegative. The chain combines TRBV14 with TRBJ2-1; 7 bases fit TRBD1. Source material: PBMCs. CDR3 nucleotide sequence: TGTGCCAGCAGCCAAGTCCCCGGCAGGGGGATTGGGAGTGAGCAGTTCTTC. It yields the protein CASSQVPGRGIGSEQFF.